This TCR beta chain was sequenced during a study of cytomegalovirus exposure and HLA in healthy donors. Primers for the PCR totalled 60 Vbeta and 13 Jbeta. Clones were sequenced by immunoSEQ multiplex PCR, and TCRdb holds only the in-frame ones, with some missing. This sample carries 150,000 to 200,000 clones, roughly 79% of them seen once, and the ten largest clones take about 1.9%. This clone was counted only a few times. Germline-derived CDR1 and CDR2 are MDHEN and SYDVKM. This CDR3 comprises 12 residues. Trimming shortened V by 10 bases and J by 2 bases, and 12 bases separated the two germline ends.

The clonotype was recovered from a young man in good health and CMV-seronegative. Sequencing was carried out using PBMCs. The J gene is TRBJ2-7, the V gene TRBV28; the D gene is possibly TRBD2 (5 bases). In nucleotides, the CDR3 is TGTGCCACCCTTCGGACTGCCTACGAGCAGTACTTC. It codes for CATLRTAYEQYF.